These 17 T cell receptor beta chains were all obtained from the same sample, sequenced in a study of blood T cell repertoires in COVID-19 (dated by TCRdb to 2018 to 2020). Library preparation employed the immunoSEQ multiplex PCR assay. The table was pulled from immuneACCESS by TCRdb, which kept in-frame rearrangements only. Such tables lose some clones; where checked, under half of the loss comes from unresolved V genes, and the rest has no known cause. Counted in this sample were around 75,000 clones; approximately 90% of them appeared once. Almost 4% of the sample goes to the ten largest clones. The sample comprised peripheral blood. Every receptor here comes from a man aged 70-80 years with active COVID-19.

Details on this clone: The same CDR3 arises from other DNA sequences in this sample as well. The chain joins TRBV5-5 to TRBJ2-1, with 11 bases that match TRBD2. Germline lookup yields CDR1 SGHKS and CDR2 YYEKEE (reference sequence). The CDR3 contains 15 residues. V lost 0 bases to trimming and J lost 7 bases; unmatched junction nucleotides: 3. The CDR3 protein is CASSLVASGRNEQFF. Here the CDR3 DNA reads TGTGCCAGCAGCTTGGTGGCTAGCGGGAGGAATGAGCAGTTCTTC.

The chain joins TRBV27 to TRBJ2-1, with TRBD2 matching 13 bases. Looked up from germline, CDR1 is MNHEY and CDR2 is SMNVEV (reference sequence). The CDR3 sequence is 14 residues long. V lost 8 bases and J lost 7; bases outside the gene matches: 5. The CDR3 DNA reads TGTGCCAGCGGGGGACTAGCGGGATCGAATGAGCAGTTCTTC. This translates into CASGGLAGSNEQFF.

The chain couples TRBV19 to TRBJ2-1; TRBD2 matches 12 bases. The CDR3 is made up of 15 amino acids. CDR1 is LNHDA and CDR2 is SQIVND in the germline V gene (reference sequence). After removal of 3 bases from V and 9 bases from J, the junction contained 6 bases not matched to a gene. The CDR3 DNA sequence: TGTGCCAGTAGTATGTGGCTAGCGGGAGGGGGTGAGCAGTTCTTC. This codes for CASSMWLAGGGEQFF. Together with reference TRBV19 and TRBJ2-1, the CDR3 gives the full variable domain: DGGITQSPKYLFRKEGQNVTLSCEQNLNHDAMYWYRQDPGQGLRLIYYSQIVNDFQKGDIAEGYSVSREKKESFPLTVTSAQKNPTAFYLCASSMWLAGGGEQFFGPGTRLTVL.

V gene TRBV29-1 combines with J gene TRBJ2-3; 9 bases align to TRBD2. Germline V CDR1 and CDR2: SQVTM, ANQGSEA. CDR3 length: 15 amino acids. V gave up 2 bases and J gave up 3 bases; unmatched junction bases: 6. CDR3 nucleotides: TGCAGCGTTGAACGGGCCAGCGGGAGGACAGATACGCAGTATTTT. It specifies CSVERASGRTDTQYF.

The J gene is TRBJ2-7, the V gene TRBV6-2 or TRBV6-3; TRBD1 matches at 10 bases. The CDR3 totals 16 residues. Germline-derived CDR1 and CDR2 are MNHEY and SVGEGT. The ends lost 5 bases at V and 6 bases at J; junction bases unmatched: 13. CDR3 nucleotide sequence: TGTGCCAGCAGTCGACAGAACGCGGGACAGGGGTTCGAGCAGTACTTC. Translating it yields CASSRQNAGQGFEQYF.

This sequence joins TRBV21-1 and TRBJ2-1; TRBD2 is the table's D call, not checked against the DNA. TRBV21-1 is deemed a pseudogene. CDR3 length: 8 residues. CDR3 sequence (DNA): TGTGCCAGCAGCCCGCGGTTCTTC. It specifies CASSPRFF.

This chain connects TRBV24-1 to TRBJ2-1; TRBD2 might be the D (6 bases). Germline V gene data show CDR1 as KGHDR and CDR2 as SFDVKD. The V gene lost 4 bases and the J gene lost 4 bases, with 16 bases spanning the gap. This CDR3 spans 16 amino acids. The CDR3 DNA reads TGTGCCACCAGTGACTCCGGGGAGGCTCAGTACAATGAGCAGTTCTTC. It encodes CATSDSGEAQYNEQFF.

This clone has only one observation. This chain joins TRBV27 and TRBJ1-2, with D possibly matching TRBD1 (5 bases). Germline V CDR1 and CDR2: MNHEY, SMNVEV (reference sequence). V lost 5 bases and J 8 bases, leaving 21 bases between the germline ends. The CDR3 loop spans 15 amino acids. CDR3 DNA: TGTGCCAGCAGTCCTCAGTGGGGGGACTTACGAGGCTACACCTTC. This sequence encodes CASSPQWGDLRGYTF.

The chain recombines TRBV9 with TRBJ2-3, with D perhaps TRBD1 (6 bases). V shed 0 bases and J shed 0 bases, with 14 bases lying between them. CDR3 size: 17 residues. Germline-derived CDR1 and CDR2 are SGDLS and YYNGEE. The DNA for the CDR3 is TGTGCCAGCAGCGTAGGGGGACACCCCCTTAGCACAGATACGCAGTATTTT. This codes for CASSVGGHPLSTDTQYF.

V is TRBV5-1 and J is TRBJ2-3; 8 bases are a match to TRBD2. In germline, CDR1 is SGHRS, CDR2 YFSETQ. This CDR3 is 14 amino acids long. The V and J ends lost 5 bases and 6 bases, in that order; junction bases with no gene match: 8. The CDR3, as DNA: TGCGCCAGCAGTTCCGGGAGGGCCGTGGATACGCAGTATTTT. Protein product: CASSSGRAVDTQYF.

The chain carries TRBV12-5 and TRBJ2-1; D is possibly TRBD2 (6 bases). The CDR3 is 17 residues long. Trimming stripped 3 bases from V and 0 bases from J, with 15 bases between. Germline CDR1 reads LGHNT; CDR2 reads FRNRAP. CDR3: CASGLGPDGSSYNEQFF. The CDR3 DNA reads TGTGCTAGTGGTTTAGGCCCCGACGGGAGCTCCTACAATGAGCAGTTCTTC.

The chain carries TRBV7-8 and TRBJ2-7; a possible D gene is TRBD2 (5 bases). V was pared by 0 bases and J by 3 bases, with 9 bases between. Germline lookup yields CDR1 SGHVS and CDR2 FQNEAQ. This CDR3 is built from 14 residues. The CDR3 DNA sequence: TGTGCCAGCAGCTTAGCTCACAGCGGCTACGAGCAGTACTTC. Its protein product is CASSLAHSGYEQYF.

CDR3 bases: TGTGCCAGCAGCTTCAGGGGGGTAGGGGAAAAACTGTTTTTT. Translated: CASSFRGVGEKLFF. V is TRBV11-2 and J is TRBJ1-4; 7 nucleotides line up with TRBD1. V lost 3 bases, J lost 8 bases, and 6 bases stayed unmatched. The CDR3 is 14 residues long. Germline loops: CDR1 SGHAT, CDR2 FQNNGV.

V gene TRBV3-1 (or the pseudogene TRBV3-2) combines with J gene TRBJ2-3, with D possibly matching TRBD2 (7 bases). Germline V gene sequence: CDR1 LGHDT, CDR2 YNNKEL (reference sequence). Trimming cost V 6 bases and J 7 bases, with 20 bases left between them. The CDR3 contains 15 residues. CDR3 amino acids: CASRPQGRDGHTQYF. The CDR3 DNA reads TGTGCCAGCAGGCCCCAGGGGAGGGACGGGCATACGCAGTATTTT.

This clone was observed once. The chain combines TRBV6-5 with TRBJ2-1, with D possibly being TRBD1 (6 bases). V lost 4 bases, J lost 4 bases, and 14 bases lay in between. Germline CDR1 MNHEY, CDR2 SVGAGI. The CDR3 loop spans 15 amino acids. CDR3 DNA: TGTGCCAGCAGTTGGGGACGGGGACAATACAATGAGCAGTTCTTC. As protein: CASSWGRGQYNEQFF.

The chain couples TRBV13 to TRBJ2-2; D remains unclear. V gave up 3 bases and J gave up 7 bases, with 6 bases separating them. From germline, CDR1 is PRHDT and CDR2 FYEKMQ (reference sequence). CDR3 length: 12 residues. The CDR3 sequence: CASSFLSGELFF. The CDR3 nucleotides are TGTGCCAGCAGCTTTTTGAGCGGGGAGCTGTTTTTT.

V gene TRBV30 combines with J gene TRBJ2-2; 9 bases map to TRBD2. Trimming at V came to 3 bases and at J to 0 bases, leaving 8 bases not matched to a gene. This CDR3 region has 17 residues. Germline V gene lookup returns CDR1 GTSNPN and CDR2 SVGIG (reference sequence). The CDR3 coding sequence is TGTGCCTGGAGCGGTGGTCTAGCGGGGACGAACACCGGGGAGCTGTTTTTT. The encoded protein is CAWSGGLAGTNTGELFF.